The 2 T cell receptor beta chains reported below all come from one sample, sequenced in a study of spatial heterogeneity in lung cancer. General study results and limits: Counts that tracked tumor mutation counts were those of expanded intratumoral alpha and beta TCRs.

Time point in this sample: sample taken at primary tumor resection. These receptors' targets are unknown. TCRdb re-derived calls from the 5' RACE reads in MiXCR, one entry per CDR3 protein. The sample carries around 19,000 distinct CDR3 sequences, approximately 16% recorded once. Sequenced material: lung tumor tissue, taken at surgery. The receptors originated from a female donor with early-stage non-small cell lung cancer.

This clonotype has a count of ten or more. The chain uses TRBV29-1 and TRBJ2-7; D remains unclear. CDR3 length: 12 residues. V lost 7 bases, J lost 1 base, and 11 bases lay in between. The V gene's germline CDR1 is SQVTM and CDR2 ANQGSEA. CDR3 amino acids: CSATGSSYEQYF. The CDR3, as DNA: TGCAGCGCGACCGGGTCATCCTACGAGCAGTACTTC.

The chain combines TRBV5-1 with TRBJ2-3; D not resolved. Germline V gene sequence: CDR1 SGHRS, CDR2 YFSETQ. CDR3 size: 15 residues. Trimming pared 5 bases from V and 0 bases from J, leaving 13 bases between. In DNA, the CDR3 is TGCGCCAGCAGATCGGACGGGTACAGCACAGATACGCAGTATTTT. Residues: CASRSDGYSTDTQYF. Based on the CDR3 plus reference TRBV5-1 and TRBJ2-3, the full variable domain is KAGVTQTPRYLIKTRGQQVTLSCSPISGHRSVSWYQQTPGQGLQFLFEYFSETQRNKGNFPGRFSGRQFSNSRSEMNVSTLELGDSALYLCASRSDGYSTDTQYFGPGTRLTVL.